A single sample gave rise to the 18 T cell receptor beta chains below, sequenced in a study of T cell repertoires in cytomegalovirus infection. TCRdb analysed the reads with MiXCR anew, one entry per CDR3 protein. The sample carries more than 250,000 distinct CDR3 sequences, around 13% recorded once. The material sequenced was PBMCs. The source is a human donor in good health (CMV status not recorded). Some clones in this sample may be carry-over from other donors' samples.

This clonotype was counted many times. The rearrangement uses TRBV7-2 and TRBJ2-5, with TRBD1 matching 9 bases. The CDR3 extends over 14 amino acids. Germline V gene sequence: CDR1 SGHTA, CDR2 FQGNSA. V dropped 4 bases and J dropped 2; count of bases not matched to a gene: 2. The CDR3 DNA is TGTGCCAGCAGCTCGACAGGGGGACAAGAGACCCAGTACTTC. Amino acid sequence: CASSSTGGQETQYF.

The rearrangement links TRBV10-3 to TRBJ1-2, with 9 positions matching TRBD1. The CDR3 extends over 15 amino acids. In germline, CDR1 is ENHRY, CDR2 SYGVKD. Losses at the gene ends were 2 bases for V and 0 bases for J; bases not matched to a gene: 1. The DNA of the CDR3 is TGTGCCATCAGTGAGGGGACAGGGACTAACTATGGCTACACCTTC. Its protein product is CAISEGTGTNYGYTF.

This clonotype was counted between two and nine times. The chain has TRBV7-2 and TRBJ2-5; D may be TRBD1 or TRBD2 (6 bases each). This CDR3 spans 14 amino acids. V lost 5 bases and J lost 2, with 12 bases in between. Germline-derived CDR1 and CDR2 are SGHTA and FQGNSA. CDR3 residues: CASSIRGGQETQYF. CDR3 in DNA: TGTGCCAGCAGCATCAGGGGAGGACAAGAGACCCAGTACTTC.

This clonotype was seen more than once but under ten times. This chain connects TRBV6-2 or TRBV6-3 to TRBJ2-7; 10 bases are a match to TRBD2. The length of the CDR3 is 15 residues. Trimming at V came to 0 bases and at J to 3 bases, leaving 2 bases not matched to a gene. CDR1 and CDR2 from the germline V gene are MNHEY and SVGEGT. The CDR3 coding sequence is TGTGCCAGCAGTTACTCGGGGACTAGCGTCTACGAGCAGTACTTC. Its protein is CASSYSGTSVYEQYF.

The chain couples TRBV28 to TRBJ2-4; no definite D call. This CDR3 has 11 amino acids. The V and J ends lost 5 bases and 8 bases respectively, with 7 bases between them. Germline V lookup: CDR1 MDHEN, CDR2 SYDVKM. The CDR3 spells CASSPRDIQYF. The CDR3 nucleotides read TGTGCCAGCAGTCCCCGGGACATTCAGTACTTC.

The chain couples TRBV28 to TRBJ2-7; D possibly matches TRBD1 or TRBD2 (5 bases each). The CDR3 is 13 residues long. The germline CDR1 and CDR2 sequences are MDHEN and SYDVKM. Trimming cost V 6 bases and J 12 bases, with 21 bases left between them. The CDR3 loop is CASRVSRTARGYF. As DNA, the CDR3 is TGTGCCAGCAGGGTCTCGAGGACGGCGAGGGGGTACTTC. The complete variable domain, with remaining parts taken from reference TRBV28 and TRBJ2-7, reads DVKVTQSSRYLVKRTGEKVFLECVQDMDHENMFWYRQDPGLGLRLIYFSYDVKMKEKGDIPEGYSVSREKKERFSLILESASTNQTSMYLCASRVSRTARGYFGPGTRLTVT.

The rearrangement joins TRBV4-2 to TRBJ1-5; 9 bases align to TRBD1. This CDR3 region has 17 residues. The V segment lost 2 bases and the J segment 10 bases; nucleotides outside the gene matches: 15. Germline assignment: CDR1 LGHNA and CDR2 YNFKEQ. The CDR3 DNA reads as TGTGCCAGCAGCCAAACCTCTTCCGGGACAGGGCTTCGACCCCAGCATTTT. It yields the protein CASSQTSSGTGLRPQHF.

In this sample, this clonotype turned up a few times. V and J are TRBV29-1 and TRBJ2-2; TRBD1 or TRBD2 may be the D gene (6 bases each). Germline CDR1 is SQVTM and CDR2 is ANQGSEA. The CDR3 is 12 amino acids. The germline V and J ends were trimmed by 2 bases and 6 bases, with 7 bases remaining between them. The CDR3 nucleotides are TGCAGCGTTGAAAGGGGGGCCGGGGAGCTGTTTTTT. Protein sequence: CSVERGAGELFF.

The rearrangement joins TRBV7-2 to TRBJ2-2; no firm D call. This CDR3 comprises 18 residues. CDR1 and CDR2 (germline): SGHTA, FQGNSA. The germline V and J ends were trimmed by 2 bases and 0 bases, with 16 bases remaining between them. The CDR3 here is CASSLRGLTYANTGELFF. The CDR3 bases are TGTGCCAGCAGCTTACGCGGCTTAACGTACGCGAACACCGGGGAGCTGTTTTTT.

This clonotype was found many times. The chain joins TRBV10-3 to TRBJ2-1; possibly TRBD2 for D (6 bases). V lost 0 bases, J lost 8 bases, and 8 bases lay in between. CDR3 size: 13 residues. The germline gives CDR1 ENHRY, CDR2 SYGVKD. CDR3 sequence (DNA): TGTGCCATCAGTGAGTCGGAGGGCTATGAGCAGTTCTTC. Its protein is CAISESEGYEQFF.

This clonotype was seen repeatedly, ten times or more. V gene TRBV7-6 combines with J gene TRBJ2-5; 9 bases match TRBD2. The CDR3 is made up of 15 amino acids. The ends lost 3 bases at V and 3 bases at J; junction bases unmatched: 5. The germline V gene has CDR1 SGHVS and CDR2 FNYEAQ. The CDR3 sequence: CASSFLAGSEETQYF. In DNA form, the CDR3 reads TGTGCCAGCAGCTTTCTAGCGGGGTCAGAAGAGACCCAGTACTTC. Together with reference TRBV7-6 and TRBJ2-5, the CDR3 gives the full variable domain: GAGVSQSPRYKVTKRGQDVALRCDPISGHVSLYWYRQALGQGPEFLTYFNYEAQQDKSGLPNDRFSAERPEGSISTLTIQRTEQRDSAMYRCASSFLAGSEETQYFGPGTRLLVL.

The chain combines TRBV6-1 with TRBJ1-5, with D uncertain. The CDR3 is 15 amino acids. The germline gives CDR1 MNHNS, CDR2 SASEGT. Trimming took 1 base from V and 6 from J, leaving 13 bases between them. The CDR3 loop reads CASSEEVGGGQPQHF. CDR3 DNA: TGTGCCAGCAGTGAAGAAGTGGGCGGCGGTCAGCCCCAGCATTTT.

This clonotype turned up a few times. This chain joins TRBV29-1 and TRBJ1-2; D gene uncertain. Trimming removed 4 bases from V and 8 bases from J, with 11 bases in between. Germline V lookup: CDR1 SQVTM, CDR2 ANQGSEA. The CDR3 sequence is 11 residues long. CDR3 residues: CSVGAGWGYTF. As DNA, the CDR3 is TGCAGCGTTGGTGCAGGTTGGGGCTACACCTTC.

The CDR3 nucleotides read TGTGCCAGCAGCTTAGCCGACCGGAGCTCTGGAAACACCATATATTTT. It encodes CASSLADRSSGNTIYF. The chain has TRBV7-9 and TRBJ1-3; D uncertain. V lost 0 bases and J 0 bases, leaving 9 bases between the germline ends. This CDR3 spans 16 amino acids. Germline assignment: CDR1 SEHNR and CDR2 FQNEAQ (reference sequence). Supplemented by reference TRBV7-9 and TRBJ1-3, the full variable domain reads DTGVSQNPRHKITKRGQNVTFRCDPISEHNRLYWYRQTLGQGPEFLTYFQNEAQLEKSRLLSDRFSAERPKGSFSTLEIQRTEQGDSAMYLCASSLADRSSGNTIYFGEGSWLTVV.

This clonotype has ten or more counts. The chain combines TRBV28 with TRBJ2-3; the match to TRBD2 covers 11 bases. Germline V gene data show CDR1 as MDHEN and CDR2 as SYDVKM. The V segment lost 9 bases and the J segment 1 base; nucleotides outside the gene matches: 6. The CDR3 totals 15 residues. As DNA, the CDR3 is TGTGCCAGTTTTCCGGGACTAGCGGGCACAGATACGCAGTATTTT. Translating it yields CASFPGLAGTDTQYF.

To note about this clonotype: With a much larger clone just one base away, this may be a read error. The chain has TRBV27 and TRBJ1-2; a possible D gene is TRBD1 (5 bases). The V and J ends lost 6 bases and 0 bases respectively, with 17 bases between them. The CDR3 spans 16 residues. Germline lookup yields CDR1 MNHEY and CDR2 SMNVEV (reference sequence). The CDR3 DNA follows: TGTGCCAGCAGACCTATCGGGGCAGCCTCTAACTATGGCTACACCTTC. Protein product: CASRPIGAASNYGYTF.

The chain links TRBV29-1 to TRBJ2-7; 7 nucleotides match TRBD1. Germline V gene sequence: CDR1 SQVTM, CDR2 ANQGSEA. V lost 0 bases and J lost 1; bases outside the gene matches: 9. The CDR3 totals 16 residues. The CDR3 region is CSVEEERTGVSYEQYF. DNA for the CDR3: TGCAGCGTTGAAGAAGAGAGAACAGGGGTTTCCTACGAGCAGTACTTC.

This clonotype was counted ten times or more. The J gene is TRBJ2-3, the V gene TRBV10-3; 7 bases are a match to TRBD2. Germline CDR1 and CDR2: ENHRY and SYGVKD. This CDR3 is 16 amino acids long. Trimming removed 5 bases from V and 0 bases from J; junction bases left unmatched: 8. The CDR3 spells CAISRRGEASTDTQYF. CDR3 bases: TGTGCCATCAGTCGTCGGGGGGAGGCTAGCACAGATACGCAGTATTTT.